What follows is one TCR beta chain and its context. Specified time point: patch test 3, about 24 weeks after DPC sensitization. Regarding treatment: therapeutic diphenylcyclopropenone sensitization with weekly scalp DPC. Unfractionated whole blood was the source of the extracted total RNA. This entry is derived from a study of human T cells and chemical hapten exposure. The CDR3 extends over 17 amino acids. V dropped 3 bases and J dropped 4; count of bases not matched to a gene: 10. In the study's own analysis: Counts of TCRs in each sample centred on a median of around 100,000 and extended from around 25,000 to 690,000. From the RACE reads, TCRdb called clonotypes with MiXCR, one entry per CDR3 protein. The V and J calls here are based on TCRdb, not the publication. Of tens of thousands of distinct CDR3 sequences listed, over 7.5% are singletons.

The sequence was collected from a man in his fifties with alopecia areata. Some clones in this sample may be carry-over from other donors' samples. Sequencing was performed on whole blood, taken in connection with sensitization to the hapten diphenylcyclopropenone (DPC). The chain uses TRBV12-3 or TRBV12-4 and TRBJ2-7; TRBD2 agrees at 12 bases. The CDR3 region is CASSLGRASGRDYEQYF. DNA of the CDR3: TGTGCCAGCAGTTTGGGCAGGGCTAGCGGGAGGGATTACGAGCAGTACTTC.